This T cell receptor (beta chain) was documented in a study of Graves' ophthalmopathy and Graves' hyperthyroidism. Findings and limits, study-wide: Both a roughly 65% sensitivity and a 72.22% specificity characterized the model's predictions of ophthalmopathy progression.

The germline gives CDR1 LNHDA, CDR2 SQIVND (reference sequence). The CDR3 is made up of 14 amino acids. Trimming removed 7 bases from V and 4 bases from J, with 16 bases in between. At least ten counts were recorded for this clonotype. What it binds is unknown. RNA transcripts were the template, and TCR beta CDR3 regions were amplified from them. The workflow started with a first-round RT-PCR run with HTBI primers and then moved on to a second-round multiplex PCR. TCRdb analysed the multiplex PCR reads with MiXCR anew, one entry per CDR3 protein. The sample consists of roughly 610,000 distinct CDR3 sequences, approximately 22% of them appearing once. Hyperthyroidism patients, all newly diagnosed, had under 2 months' duration and ages of 18 to 65. Other autoimmune diseases, uncontrolled infections, pregnancy and lactation each led to patient exclusion.

The TCR sequence derives from a woman aged 18-29 years with stable Graves' hyperthyroidism. Some clones in this sample may be carry-over from other donors' samples. The specimen was peripheral blood. The chain carries TRBV19 and TRBJ1-1; weak D call: TRBD1 (5 bases). CDR3 sequence (DNA): TGTGCCAGTATTCCGCGGGGCGCGGGCACTGAAGCTTTCTTT. Residues: CASIPRGAGTEAFF.